This record concerns one T cell receptor (beta chain) sequence. This table comes from immunoSEQ multiplex PCR, and its TCRdb copy is limited to in-frame clones, with some not included. The sample consists of over 55,000 clones, around 80% of them appearing once. The sample originates from a study of OX40 agonist ivuxolimab in advanced cancers. V lost 6 bases and J 5 bases, leaving 19 bases between the germline ends. The V gene's germline CDR1 is MNHNY and CDR2 SVGAGI (reference sequence). The CDR3 spans 15 residues. Specimen: CD4+ or CD8+ T cells sorted from blood, collected in a trial of the OX40 agonist ivuxolimab. This TCR was recovered from an adult with an advanced solid tumor such as melanoma, head and neck, liver or kidney cancer. The V call is TRBV6-6, the J call TRBJ1-2; D is possibly TRBD1 (5 bases). CDR3 protein: CASRPGPSEVYGYTF. For the CDR3, the DNA is TGTGCCAGCAGACCGGGACCGAGTGAAGTATATGGCTACACCTTC.